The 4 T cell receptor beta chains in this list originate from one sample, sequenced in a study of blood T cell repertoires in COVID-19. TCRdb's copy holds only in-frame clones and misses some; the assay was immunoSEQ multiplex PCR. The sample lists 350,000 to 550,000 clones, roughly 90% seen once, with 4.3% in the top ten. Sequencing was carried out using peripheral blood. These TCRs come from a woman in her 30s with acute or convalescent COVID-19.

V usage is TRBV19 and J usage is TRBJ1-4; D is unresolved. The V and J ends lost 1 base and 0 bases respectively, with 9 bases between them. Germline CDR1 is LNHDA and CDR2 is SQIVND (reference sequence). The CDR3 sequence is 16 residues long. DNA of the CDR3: TGTGCCAGTAGTATAGGCAGAATCTCAACTAATGAAAAACTGTTTTTT. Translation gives CASSIGRISTNEKLFF.

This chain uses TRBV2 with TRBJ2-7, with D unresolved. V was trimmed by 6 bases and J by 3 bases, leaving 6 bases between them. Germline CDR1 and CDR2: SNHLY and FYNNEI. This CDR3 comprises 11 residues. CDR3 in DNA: TGTGCCAGCAGACTGAACTACGAGCAGTACTTC. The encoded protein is CASRLNYEQYF.

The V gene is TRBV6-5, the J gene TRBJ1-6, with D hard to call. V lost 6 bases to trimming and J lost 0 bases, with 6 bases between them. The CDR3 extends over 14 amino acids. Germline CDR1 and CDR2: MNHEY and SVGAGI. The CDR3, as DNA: TGTGCCAGCAGGAAGAGCTCCTATAATTCACCCCTCCACTTT. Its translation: CASRKSSYNSPLHF.

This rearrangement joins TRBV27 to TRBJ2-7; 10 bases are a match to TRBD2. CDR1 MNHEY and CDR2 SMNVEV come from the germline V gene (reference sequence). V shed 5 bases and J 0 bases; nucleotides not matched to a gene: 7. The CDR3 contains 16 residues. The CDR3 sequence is CASSPQTSGYSYEQYF. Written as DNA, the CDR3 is TGTGCCAGCAGTCCCCAGACTAGCGGGTACTCCTACGAGCAGTACTTC.